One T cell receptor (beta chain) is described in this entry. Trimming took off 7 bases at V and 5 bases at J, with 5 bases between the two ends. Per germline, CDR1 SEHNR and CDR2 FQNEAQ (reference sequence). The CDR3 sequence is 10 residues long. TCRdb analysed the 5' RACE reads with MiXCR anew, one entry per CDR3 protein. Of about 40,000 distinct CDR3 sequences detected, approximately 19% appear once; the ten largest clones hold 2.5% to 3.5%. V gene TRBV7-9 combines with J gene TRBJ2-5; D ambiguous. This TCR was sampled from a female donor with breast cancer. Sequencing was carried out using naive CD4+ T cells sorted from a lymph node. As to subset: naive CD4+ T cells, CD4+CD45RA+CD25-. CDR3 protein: CASITETQYF. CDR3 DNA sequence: TGTGCCAGCATAACGGAGACCCAGTACTTC.